The rows below give T cell receptor beta chains drawn from one sample of a study of Ad26.COV2.S vaccination and SARS-CoV-2 variants. Generated by immunoSEQ multiplex PCR, the TCRdb table keeps only in-frame clones and is missing some. The sample gives roughly 350,000 clones, about 89% of which show up once; 5% is in the top ten. The specimen was peripheral blood, collected in a trial of Ad26.COV2.S vaccine versus placebo. These TCRs come from a person aged 18-65 years who received the Ad26.COV2.S COVID-19 vaccine or a placebo. Each CDR3 is given with its conserved first and last residue. Each record gives: CDR3 protein, CDR3 DNA, D gene, CDR3 length, J gene, V gene, clone size. D genes are given only for firm matches. Size values are once, few and many counts, or a class for expanded clones, and some rows have none.

CASSQDGSPGYEQYF TGTGCCAGCAGCCAAGACGGGAGTCCCGGCTACGAGCAGTACTTC . 15 TRBJ2-7 TRBV3-1/TRBV3-2 .
CASSEGQGGTEAFF TGCGCCAGCAGCGAGGGACAGGGAGGCACTGAAGCTTTCTTT TRBD1 14 TRBJ1-1 TRBV5-1 .
CASSYGQGWLNTEAFF TGTGCCAGCAGTTACGGGCAGGGATGGTTGAACACTGAAGCTTTCTTT . 16 TRBJ1-1 TRBV6-2/TRBV6-3 .
CASSIGRNEKLFF TGTGCCAGTAGTATTGGCAGAAATGAAAAACTGTTTTTT . 13 TRBJ1-4 TRBV19 .
CASSPGQGRYQPQHF TGTGCCAGCTCACCTGGACAGGGGCGCTATCAGCCCCAGCATTTT TRBD1 15 TRBJ1-5 TRBV18 once
CASSLSLGSQETQYF TGCGCCAGCAGCTTGTCCCTAGGATCTCAAGAGACCCAGTACTTC . 15 TRBJ2-5 TRBV5-1 .
CASNKQENTEAFF TGTGCCAGCAATAAACAGGAGAACACTGAAGCTTTCTTT . 13 TRBJ1-1 TRBV6-6 .
CSAGWGSPLHF TGCAGTGCTGGGTGGGGCTCACCCCTCCACTTT . 11 TRBJ1-6 TRBV20-1 .
CASSQASVGSYEQYF TGCGCCAGCAGCCAAGCCAGTGTAGGGTCCTACGAGCAGTACTTC . 15 TRBJ2-7 TRBV4-1 .
CASSRSLQAFNTEAFF TGTGCCAGCAGCAGATCCTTACAGGCTTTCAACACTGAAGCTTTCTTT . 16 TRBJ1-1 TRBV2 .
CASSESGGVLGAFF TGTGCCAGCAGTGAATCCGGAGGGGTACTCGGCGCTTTCTTT . 14 TRBJ1-1 TRBV25-1 .
CASSPHRGYSPLHF TGTGCCAGCAGTCCCCACAGGGGTTACTCACCCCTCCACTTT TRBD1 14 TRBJ1-6 TRBV28 .
CASSQDPGGQGRNTIYF TGCGCCAGCAGCCAAGATCCGGGGGGACAGGGTCGAAACACCATATATTTT TRBD1 17 TRBJ1-3 TRBV4-3 .
CASSLSGQVFYEQYF TGTGCCAGCAGCTTATCGGGACAGGTATTCTACGAGCAGTACTTC TRBD1 15 TRBJ2-7 TRBV7-8 .
CASSRRASYNEQFF TGTGCCAGCAGCAGGCGGGCCTCCTACAATGAGCAGTTCTTC . 14 TRBJ2-1 TRBV3-1/TRBV3-2 .
CASSFRGVGEIEAFF TGTGCCAGCAGCTTTAGGGGTGTTGGTGAAATAGAAGCTTTCTTT . 15 TRBJ1-1 TRBV7-9 .
CASSEPGLAGNEQFF TGTGCCAGCAGTGAACCGGGACTAGCGGGCAATGAGCAGTTCTTC TRBD2 15 TRBJ2-1 TRBV6-1 .
CASSQVFPGNYEQYF TGCGCCAGCAGCCAGGTTTTTCCAGGTAACTACGAGCAGTACTTC . 15 TRBJ2-7 TRBV4-3 .
CASSLAGNYGYTF TGTGCCAGCAGCTTGGCAGGGAACTATGGCTACACCTTC . 13 TRBJ1-2 TRBV11-2 .
CASSYALNTEAFF TGTGCCAGCAGTTACGCCCTGAACACTGAAGCTTTCTTT . 13 TRBJ1-1 TRBV6-5 .
CASSYRFGSGGAVFNEQFF TGTGCCAGCAGTTATAGGTTCGGTAGCGGGGGGGCCGTTTTCAATGAGCAGTTCTTC TRBD2 19 TRBJ2-1 TRBV6-2/TRBV6-3 .
CASSGGQISPQHF TGTGCCAGTAGTGGGGGACAGATAAGTCCCCAGCATTTT TRBD1 13 TRBJ1-5 TRBV19 once
CASSPFGTAGNTIYF TGTGCCAGCAGCCCCTTCGGGACTGCGGGAAACACCATATATTTT . 15 TRBJ1-3 TRBV7-9 .
CASSRIGRPDTQYF TGTGCCAGCAGCCGGATCGGACGGCCAGATACGCAGTATTTT . 14 TRBJ2-3 TRBV14 .
CASSRGQRKVGTGELFF TGTGCCAGCAGCCGGGGACAGCGAAAGGTTGGCACCGGGGAGCTGTTTTTT TRBD1 17 TRBJ2-2 TRBV5-4 .
CASSKAQEQKDQPQHF TGTGCCAGCAGCAAAGCGCAGGAACAGAAAGATCAGCCCCAGCATTTT . 16 TRBJ1-5 TRBV21-1 .